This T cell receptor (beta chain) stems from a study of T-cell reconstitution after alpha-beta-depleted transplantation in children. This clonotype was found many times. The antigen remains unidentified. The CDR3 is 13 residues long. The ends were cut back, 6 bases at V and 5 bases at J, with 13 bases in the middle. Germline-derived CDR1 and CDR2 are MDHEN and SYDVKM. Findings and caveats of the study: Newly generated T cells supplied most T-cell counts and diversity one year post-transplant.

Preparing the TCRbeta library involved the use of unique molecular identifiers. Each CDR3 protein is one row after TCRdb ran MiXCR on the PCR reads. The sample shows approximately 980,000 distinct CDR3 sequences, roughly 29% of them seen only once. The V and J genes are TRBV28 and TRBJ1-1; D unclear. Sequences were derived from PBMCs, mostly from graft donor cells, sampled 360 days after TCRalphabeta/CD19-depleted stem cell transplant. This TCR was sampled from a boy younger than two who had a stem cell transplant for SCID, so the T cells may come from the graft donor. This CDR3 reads CASRPMLRTEAFF. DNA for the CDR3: TGTGCCAGCAGACCAATGCTACGGACTGAAGCTTTCTTT.